Listed below are T cell receptor beta chains from one sample, sequenced in a study of breast tumors, draining lymph nodes, adjacent tissues. MiXCR, run by TCRdb on the multiplex PCR reads, gives a single entry per CDR3 protein. The sample gives 180,000 or so distinct CDR3 sequences, about 30% of which show up once; about 4.1% is in the top ten. Sequencing was performed on axillary lymph node tissue. Source of these receptors: a female donor with breast cancer. Some clones in this sample may be carry-over from other donors' samples. CDR3s include the opening cysteine and the closing phenylalanine or tryptophan. D genes are given only for firm matches. The size entry is marked missing in some rows and otherwise reads once, few, many or a size class.

size: many
D: -
J: TRBJ1-5
V: TRBV5-6
DNA: TGTGCCAGCAGCAAACGACAGCAAAGCAATCAGCCCCAGCATTTT
CDR3: CASSKRQQSNQPQHF

size: many
D: TRBD2
J: TRBJ2-1
V: TRBV7-8
DNA: TGTGCCAGCAGCGAGACAGGACTAGCGGCTTACAATGAGCAGTTCTTC
CDR3: CASSETGLAAYNEQFF

size: many
D: -
J: TRBJ2-3
V: TRBV3-2
DNA: TGTGCCAGCAGCCAAGAAGGAACGGGAAATAGCACAGATACGCAGTATTTT
CDR3: CASSQEGTGNSTDTQYF

size: -
D: -
J: TRBJ2-3
V: TRBV9
DNA: TGTGCCAGCAGCGTAGTCGGAGGGGGCGTCGGAGATACGCAGTATTTT
CDR3: CASSVVGGGVGDTQYF

size: many
D: TRBD2
J: TRBJ2-1
V: TRBV7-9
DNA: TGTGCCAGCAGCTCGAGGGAGAGGCGGGAGGGCCGTAGTGAGCAGTTCTTC
CDR3: CASSSRERREGRSEQFF

size: many
D: -
J: TRBJ1-5
V: TRBV14
DNA: TGTGCCAGCAGCGCGGGACTCGACCAGCCCCAGCATTTT
CDR3: CASSAGLDQPQHF

size: many
D: -
J: TRBJ2-1
V: TRBV20-1
DNA: TGCAGTGCTAGAGATCTACTCCTACAAGAGTTCTTC
CDR3: CSARDLLLQEFF

size: few
D: TRBD1
J: TRBJ1-2
V: TRBV28
DNA: TGTGCCAGCAGTTTAGTATTGCAGGGGGCCACTGGCTACACCTTC
CDR3: CASSLVLQGATGYTF

size: once
D: TRBD2
J: TRBJ2-3
V: TRBV24-1
DNA: TGTGCCACCAGTGATGCCTTAGCGGGGGGCCCACAAAGAACAGATACGCAGTATTTT
CDR3: CATSDALAGGPQRTDTQYF

size: many
D: -
J: TRBJ1-6
V: TRBV30
DNA: TGTGCCTGGATGAGCGGATGGTATTCACCCCTCCACTTT
CDR3: CAWMSGWYSPLHF

size: many
D: -
J: TRBJ2-7
V: TRBV5-4
DNA: TGTGCCACCGGTGGTCCTTACGGTGGTGGCGAGCAGTACTTC
CDR3: CATGGPYGGGEQYF

size: -
D: -
J: TRBJ1-2
V: TRBV11-2
DNA: TGTGCCAGCAGCATGGGACCGCTATCCTATGGCTACACCTTC
CDR3: CASSMGPLSYGYTF

size: many
D: -
J: TRBJ1-4
V: TRBV19
DNA: TGTGCCAGTAGTGCCTCCGGACGGACGGGGGCAACTAATGAAAAACTGTTTTTT
CDR3: CASSASGRTGATNEKLFF

size: -
D: TRBD2
J: TRBJ2-2
V: TRBV5-4
DNA: TGTGCCAGCAGCCATACCGGGACTAGCGGGGAGCTGTTTTTT
CDR3: CASSHTGTSGELFF

size: many
D: -
J: TRBJ1-2
V: TRBV5-6
DNA: TGTGCCAGCAGCTGGGCCCAGGGAGCTAACTATGGCTACACCTTC
CDR3: CASSWAQGANYGYTF

size: -
D: TRBD2
J: TRBJ2-1
V: TRBV6-2/TRBV6-3
DNA: TGTGCCAGCAGTTACCGAAGAAAAGCGGGAGGGCCCCATGAGCAGTTCTTC
CDR3: CASSYRRKAGGPHEQFF

size: many
D: -
J: TRBJ1-2
V: TRBV5-6
DNA: TGTGCCAGCAGCTTTCCGGGACATATATCTGGCTACACCTTC
CDR3: CASSFPGHISGYTF

size: many
D: TRBD2
J: TRBJ2-7
V: TRBV5-8
DNA: TGTGCCAGCAGCCATGGAACCGGGACTAGCGGGGACGAGCAGTACTTC
CDR3: CASSHGTGTSGDEQYF

size: few
D: -
J: TRBJ1-6
V: TRBV19
DNA: TGTGCCAGTAGGCGGGACATGGATAATTCACCCCTCCACTTT
CDR3: CASRRDMDNSPLHF

size: many
D: TRBD1
J: TRBJ1-2
V: TRBV28
DNA: TGTGCCAGCAGTTTAGGACAGGGGTACGGCTATGGCTACACCTTC
CDR3: CASSLGQGYGYGYTF

size: many
D: -
J: TRBJ1-5
V: TRBV27
DNA: TGTGCCAGCAGTTCCCTCGGGGGCAGGTTGGGGCTCCAGCATTTT
CDR3: CASSSLGGRLGLQHF

size: many
D: TRBD1
J: TRBJ2-5
V: TRBV6-5
DNA: TGTGCCAGCAGGGTGACAGGGGGTCGAGAGACCCAGTACTTC
CDR3: CASRVTGGRETQYF

size: many
D: TRBD1
J: TRBJ1-6
V: TRBV6-5
DNA: TGTGCCAGCAGTCACTCGAACAGGGGGCTGAATTCACCCCTCCACTTT
CDR3: CASSHSNRGLNSPLHF

size: many
D: -
J: TRBJ1-3
V: TRBV12-3/TRBV12-4
DNA: TGTGCCAGCAGCCAATCTGGAGACTCTGGAAACACCATATATTTT
CDR3: CASSQSGDSGNTIYF

size: many
D: TRBD1
J: TRBJ1-2
V: TRBV28
DNA: TGTGCCAGCACCTCAGGGGGTGGCTACACCTTC
CDR3: CASTSGGGYTF

size: -
D: TRBD2
J: TRBJ2-1
V: TRBV9
DNA: TGTGCCAGCAGCGACCGACTAGCGGGGGATTTCACAGATACGCAGTTCTTC
CDR3: CASSDRLAGDFTDTQFF

size: few
D: TRBD1
J: TRBJ1-2
V: TRBV4-1
DNA: TGCGCCAGCAGCCAAGTCCCAGGGGGCGCGAGTGGCTGCACCTTC
CDR3: CASSQVPGGASGCTF

size: -
D: -
J: TRBJ1-1
V: TRBV10-3
DNA: TGTGCCATCTCCTTCGGAGGGACTGAGGCTTTCTTT
CDR3: CAISFGGTEAFF

size: -
D: TRBD1
J: TRBJ2-7
V: TRBV24-1
DNA: TGTGCCACCAGTGACCCACCCCGGACAGGGGGCTACGAGCAGTACTTC
CDR3: CATSDPPRTGGYEQYF

size: many
D: -
J: TRBJ1-2
V: TRBV28
DNA: TGTGCCAGCAGAACCCAGGGTGGTGGCTACACCTTC
CDR3: CASRTQGGGYTF

size: -
D: TRBD1
J: TRBJ1-6
V: TRBV5-6
DNA: TGTGCCAGCAGCCCTACAGGGGGGTATAATTCACCCCTCCACTTT
CDR3: CASSPTGGYNSPLHF

size: once
D: TRBD1
J: TRBJ2-3
V: TRBV12-3/TRBV12-4
DNA: TGTGCCAGCAGTTTCCAGGGGGACACAGATACGCAGTATTTT
CDR3: CASSFQGDTDTQYF

size: many
D: TRBD2
J: TRBJ2-7
V: TRBV28
DNA: TGTGCCAGCAGTACACGGGACTATCGTCTTTACGAGCAGTACTTC
CDR3: CASSTRDYRLYEQYF

size: few
D: -
J: TRBJ2-3
V: TRBV27
DNA: TGTGCCAGCAGTTTAGGTTGGGCGGGAAGGACGCCGGGCACAGATACGCAGTATTTT
CDR3: CASSLGWAGRTPGTDTQYF

size: many
D: TRBD1
J: TRBJ2-2
V: TRBV5-1
DNA: TGCGCCAGCAGCTTGGATCAGGGGGCCAGGGAGCTGTTTTTT
CDR3: CASSLDQGARELFF

size: -
D: -
J: TRBJ2-7
V: TRBV20-1
DNA: TGCAGTGCTAGATTACCAGCGGCCTCCTACGAGCAGTACTTC
CDR3: CSARLPAASYEQYF

size: -
D: -
J: TRBJ2-4
V: TRBV6-5
DNA: TGTGCCAGCAGTCACCGTGGAACCAAAAACATTCAGTACTTC
CDR3: CASSHRGTKNIQYF

size: many
D: -
J: TRBJ1-4
V: TRBV5-1
DNA: TGCGCCAGCAGCTTGGAAACGGGTAATGAAAAACTGTTTTTT
CDR3: CASSLETGNEKLFF

size: many
D: TRBD1
J: TRBJ2-7
V: TRBV7-3
DNA: TGTGCCAGCAGCTTAACTGCGGGACAGGGGGCAGGGGAGCAGTACTTC
CDR3: CASSLTAGQGAGEQYF

size: many
D: -
J: TRBJ2-3
V: TRBV30
DNA: TGTGCCTGGACCAGATTGGCTTCTGGCACAGATACGCAGTATTTT
CDR3: CAWTRLASGTDTQYF

size: -
D: -
J: TRBJ1-2
V: TRBV20-1
DNA: TGCAGTGCTGGCCGGGGCACTGAGTATGGCTACACCTTC
CDR3: CSAGRGTEYGYTF

size: many
D: -
J: TRBJ2-7
V: TRBV7-9
DNA: TGTGCCAGCAGCCTGGAGCAGGGCTACGAGCAGTACTTC
CDR3: CASSLEQGYEQYF

size: -
D: TRBD2
J: TRBJ2-5
V: TRBV6-5
DNA: TGTGCCAGCAGTTGGGCTATAGCGGGAGAAGAGACCCAGTACTTC
CDR3: CASSWAIAGEETQYF

size: -
D: TRBD1
J: TRBJ1-5
V: TRBV6-5
DNA: TGTGTCAGCAGGCGCGGGACAGAGGATCAGCCCCGGCATTTT
CDR3: CVSRRGTEDQPRHF

size: -
D: -
J: TRBJ2-1
V: TRBV20-1
DNA: TGCAGTGCTAGAGGAGTTGGGACCTACAATGTGCAGTTCTTC
CDR3: CSARGVGTYNVQFF

size: -
D: TRBD1
J: TRBJ1-5
V: TRBV24-1
DNA: TGTGCCACCAGTGATAAGCGACCGGGACAGGGTGGTACTCAGCCCCAGCATTTT
CDR3: CATSDKRPGQGGTQPQHF

size: many
D: -
J: TRBJ2-3
V: TRBV4-3
DNA: TGCGCCAGCAGCCAAGATTTATGGGATACGCAGTATTTT
CDR3: CASSQDLWDTQYF

size: -
D: -
J: TRBJ1-1
V: TRBV6-2/TRBV6-3
DNA: TGTGCCAGCAGTCAGACAGGAGAAGCTTTCTTT
CDR3: CASSQTGEAFF

size: -
D: TRBD1
J: TRBJ2-5
V: TRBV12-5
DNA: TGTGCTAGTGGCCTCACCGGGACAGGGGGCGCCAAGTACTTC
CDR3: CASGLTGTGGAKYF

size: few
D: TRBD2
J: TRBJ2-5
V: TRBV6-2/TRBV6-3
DNA: TGTGCCAGCAGTCTCCACCCTAGCGGGGAGACTCAAGAGACCCAGTACTTC
CDR3: CASSLHPSGETQETQYF

size: -
D: TRBD1
J: TRBJ2-7
V: TRBV10-3
DNA: TGTGCCATCAGGGCCAGTGGGACAGAATACGAGCAGTACTTC
CDR3: CAIRASGTEYEQYF

size: few
D: -
J: TRBJ1-1
V: TRBV7-9
DNA: TGTGCCAGCAGCTTAGCTCTTGCTGAAGCTTTCTTT
CDR3: CASSLALAEAFF

size: many
D: -
J: TRBJ2-7
V: TRBV28
DNA: TGTGCCAGCAGTTTTGGACTCCCCGGGAACGAGCAGTACTTC
CDR3: CASSFGLPGNEQYF

size: many
D: -
J: TRBJ1-2
V: TRBV19
DNA: TGTGCCAGTAGTTCGGGACCGTATGGCTACACCTTC
CDR3: CASSSGPYGYTF

size: many
D: -
J: TRBJ2-7
V: TRBV6-1
DNA: TGTGCCAGCATAGATATAGGGTTTGCCGAGCAGTACTTC
CDR3: CASIDIGFAEQYF